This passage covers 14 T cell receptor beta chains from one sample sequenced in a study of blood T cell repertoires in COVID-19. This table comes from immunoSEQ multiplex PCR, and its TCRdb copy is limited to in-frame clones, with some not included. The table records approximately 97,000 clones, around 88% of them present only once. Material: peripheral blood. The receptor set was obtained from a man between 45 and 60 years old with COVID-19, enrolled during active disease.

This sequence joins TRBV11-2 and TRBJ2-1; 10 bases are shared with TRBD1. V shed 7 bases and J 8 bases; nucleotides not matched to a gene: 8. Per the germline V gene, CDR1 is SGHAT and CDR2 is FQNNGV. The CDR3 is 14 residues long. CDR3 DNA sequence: TGTGCCAGCACGCTGACAGGGGGCGGCCATGAGCAGTTCTTC. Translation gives CASTLTGGGHEQFF.

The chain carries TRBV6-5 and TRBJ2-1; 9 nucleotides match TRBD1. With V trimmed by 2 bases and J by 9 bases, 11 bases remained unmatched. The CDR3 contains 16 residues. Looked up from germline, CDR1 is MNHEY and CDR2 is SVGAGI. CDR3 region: CASSYALGQGNGEQFF. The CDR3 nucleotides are TGTGCCAGCAGTTACGCCCTGGGACAGGGAAATGGTGAGCAGTTCTTC.

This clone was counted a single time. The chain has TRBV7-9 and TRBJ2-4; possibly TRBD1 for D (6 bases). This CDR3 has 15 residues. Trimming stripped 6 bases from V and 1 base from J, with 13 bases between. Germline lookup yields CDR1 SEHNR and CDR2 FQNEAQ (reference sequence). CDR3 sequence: CASSYGDIAKNIQYF. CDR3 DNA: TGTGCCAGCAGTTACGGGGACATTGCCAAAAACATTCAGTACTTC.

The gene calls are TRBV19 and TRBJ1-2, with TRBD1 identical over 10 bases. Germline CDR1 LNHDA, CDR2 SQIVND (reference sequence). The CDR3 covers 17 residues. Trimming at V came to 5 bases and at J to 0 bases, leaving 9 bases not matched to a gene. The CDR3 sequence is CASSFLGQGSSNYGYTF. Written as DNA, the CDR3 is TGTGCCAGTAGTTTTCTGGGACAGGGGAGCTCTAACTATGGCTACACCTTC.

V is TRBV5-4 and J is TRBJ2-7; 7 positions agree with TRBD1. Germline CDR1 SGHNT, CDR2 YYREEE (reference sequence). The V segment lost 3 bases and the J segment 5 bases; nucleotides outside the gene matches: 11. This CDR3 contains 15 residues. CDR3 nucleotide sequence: TGTGCCAGCAGCTACGCCCAGACAGGGTCAGACGAGCAGTACTTC. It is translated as CASSYAQTGSDEQYF.

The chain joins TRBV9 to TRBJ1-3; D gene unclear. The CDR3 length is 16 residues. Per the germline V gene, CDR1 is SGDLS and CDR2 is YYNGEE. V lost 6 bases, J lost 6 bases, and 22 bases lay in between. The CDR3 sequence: CASTRPTVLLLNTIYF. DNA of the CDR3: TGTGCCAGCACCCGCCCCACGGTGCTTCTCCTAAACACCATATATTTT.

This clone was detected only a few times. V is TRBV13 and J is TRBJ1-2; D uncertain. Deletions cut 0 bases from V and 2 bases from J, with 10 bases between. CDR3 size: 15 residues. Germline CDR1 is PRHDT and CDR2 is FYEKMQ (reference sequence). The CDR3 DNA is TGTGCCAGCAGCTTAGGGAGGGTTGGAAACTATGGCTACACCTTC. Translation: CASSLGRVGNYGYTF.

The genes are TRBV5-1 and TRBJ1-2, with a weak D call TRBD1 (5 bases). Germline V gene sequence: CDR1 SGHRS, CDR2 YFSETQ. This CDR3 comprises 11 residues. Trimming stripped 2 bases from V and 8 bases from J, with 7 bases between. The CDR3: CASSFQGGYTF. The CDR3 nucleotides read TGCGCCAGCAGCTTCCAGGGCGGCTACACCTTC. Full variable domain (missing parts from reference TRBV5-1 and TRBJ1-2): KAGVTQTPRYLIKTRGQQVTLSCSPISGHRSVSWYQQTPGQGLQFLFEYFSETQRNKGNFPGRFSGRQFSNSRSEMNVSTLELGDSALYLCASSFQGGYTFGSGTRLTVV.

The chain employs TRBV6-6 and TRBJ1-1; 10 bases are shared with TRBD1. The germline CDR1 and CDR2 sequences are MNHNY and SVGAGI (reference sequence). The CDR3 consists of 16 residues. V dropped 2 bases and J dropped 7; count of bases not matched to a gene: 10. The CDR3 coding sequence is TGTGCCAGCAGTTACGCCCATGTGGGACAGGGGAATGAAGCTTTCTTT. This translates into CASSYAHVGQGNEAFF.

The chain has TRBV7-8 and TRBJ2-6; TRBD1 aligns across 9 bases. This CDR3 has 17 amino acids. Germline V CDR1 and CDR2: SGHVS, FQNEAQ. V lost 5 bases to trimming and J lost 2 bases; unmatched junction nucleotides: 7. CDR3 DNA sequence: TGTGCCAGCAGCATTCTACAGGGGGCAGCTGGGGCCAACGTCCTGACTTTC. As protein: CASSILQGAAGANVLTF. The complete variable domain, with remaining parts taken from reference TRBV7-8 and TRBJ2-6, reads GAGVSQSPRYKVAKRGQDVALRCDPISGHVSLFWYQQALGQGPEFLTYFQNEAQLDKSGLPSDRFFAERPEGSVSTLKIQRTQQEDSAVYLCASSILQGAAGANVLTFGAGSRLTVL.

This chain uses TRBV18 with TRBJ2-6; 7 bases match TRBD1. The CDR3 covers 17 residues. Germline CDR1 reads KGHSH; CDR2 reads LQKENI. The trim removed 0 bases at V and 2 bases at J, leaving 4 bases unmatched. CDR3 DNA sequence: TGTGCCAGCTCACCACCGACAGGGCTCACTGGGGCCAACGTCCTGACTTTC. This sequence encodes CASSPPTGLTGANVLTF.

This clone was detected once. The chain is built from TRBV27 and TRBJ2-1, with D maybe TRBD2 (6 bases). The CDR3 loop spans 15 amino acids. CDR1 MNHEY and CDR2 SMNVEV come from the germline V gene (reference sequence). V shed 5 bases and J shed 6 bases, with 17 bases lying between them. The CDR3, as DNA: TGTGCCAGCAGTCCGACTAGGGTGGCCCCCAATGAGCAGTTCTTC. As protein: CASSPTRVAPNEQFF.

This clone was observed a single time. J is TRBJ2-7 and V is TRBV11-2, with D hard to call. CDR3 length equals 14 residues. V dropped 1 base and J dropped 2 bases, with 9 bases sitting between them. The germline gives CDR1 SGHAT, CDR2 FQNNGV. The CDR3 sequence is CASSLGQVTYEQYF. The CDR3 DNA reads TGTGCCAGCAGCTTAGGGCAGGTCACCTACGAGCAGTACTTC.

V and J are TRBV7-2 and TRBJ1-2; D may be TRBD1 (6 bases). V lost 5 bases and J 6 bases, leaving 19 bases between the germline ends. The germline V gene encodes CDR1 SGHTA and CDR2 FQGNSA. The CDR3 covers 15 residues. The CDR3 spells CASSPHGGAPNGYTF. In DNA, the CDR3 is TGTGCCAGCAGCCCACATGGGGGGGCCCCAAATGGCTACACCTTC. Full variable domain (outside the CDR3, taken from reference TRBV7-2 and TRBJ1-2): GAGVSQSPSNKVTEKGKDVELRCDPISGHTALYWYRQSLGQGLEFLIYFQGNSAPDKSGLPSDRFSAERTGGSVSTLTIQRTQQEDSAVYLCASSPHGGAPNGYTFGSGTRLTVV.